This paragraph reports one TCR beta chain. Antigen specificity is unknown. Profiled with immunoSEQ multiplex PCR; TCRdb holds only in-frame clones, not every one. The repertoire holds some 100,000 clones, around 90% seen once, with less than 3.5% in the top ten. Relapse was seen in all patients after autologous stem cell transplantation, and brentuximab vedotin exposure was variable. The CDR3 runs 16 residues. V shed 7 bases, J shed 3 bases, and the junction held 10 bases outside the gene matches. The V gene's germline CDR1 is SGDLS and CDR2 YYNGEE. The entry originates in a study of PD-1 blockade in classical Hodgkin lymphoma. Regarding the study as a whole: Similar baseline diversity was found in complete responders and newly diagnosed patients. A significant rise in TCR diversity by C4D1 was seen for CD4+ but not CD8+ cells. Newly diagnosed patients had baseline TCR diversity that was reportedly lower than that of healthy donors.

The source is a human donor with classical Hodgkin lymphoma. The rearrangement links TRBV9 to TRBJ2-1, with TRBD2 matching over 10 bases. Sequencing was performed on peripheral blood mononuclear cells (PBMCs), taken at baseline. This chain's CDR3 is CASSRGSGRDYNEQFF. For the CDR3, the DNA is TGTGCCAGCTCTCGGGGAAGCGGGAGGGACTACAATGAGCAGTTCTTC. The whole variable domain, filled in from reference TRBV9 and TRBJ2-1, reads DSGVTQTPKHLITATGQRVTLRCSPRSGDLSVYWYQQSLDQGLQFLIQYYNGEERAKGNILERFSAQQFPDLHSELNLSSLELGDSALYFCASSRGSGRDYNEQFFGPGTRLTVL.